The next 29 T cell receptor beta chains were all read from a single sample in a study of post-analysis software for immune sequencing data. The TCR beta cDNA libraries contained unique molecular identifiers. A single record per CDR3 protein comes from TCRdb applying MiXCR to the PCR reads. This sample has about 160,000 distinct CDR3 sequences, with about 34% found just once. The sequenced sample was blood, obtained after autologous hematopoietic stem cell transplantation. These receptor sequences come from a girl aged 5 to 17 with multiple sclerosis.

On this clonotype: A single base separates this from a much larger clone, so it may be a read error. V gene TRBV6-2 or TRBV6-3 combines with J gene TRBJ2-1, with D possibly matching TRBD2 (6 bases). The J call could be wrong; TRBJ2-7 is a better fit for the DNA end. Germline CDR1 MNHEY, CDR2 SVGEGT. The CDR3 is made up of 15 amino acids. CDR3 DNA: TGTGCCAGCAGTTACGCTAGCGTATCCTACAATGAGCAGTACTTC. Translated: CASSYASVSYNEQYF.

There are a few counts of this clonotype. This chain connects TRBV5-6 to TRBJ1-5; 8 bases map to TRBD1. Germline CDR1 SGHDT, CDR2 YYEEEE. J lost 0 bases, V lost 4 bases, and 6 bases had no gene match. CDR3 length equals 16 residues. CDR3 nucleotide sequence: TGTGCCAGCAGCCGGGGGCAGGGGGCTAGCAATCAGCCCCAGCATTTT. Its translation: CASSRGQGASNQPQHF.

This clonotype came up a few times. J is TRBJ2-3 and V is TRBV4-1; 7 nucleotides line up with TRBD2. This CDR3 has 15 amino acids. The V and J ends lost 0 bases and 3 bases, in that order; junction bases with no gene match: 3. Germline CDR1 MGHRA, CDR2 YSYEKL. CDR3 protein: CASSQDELATDTQYF. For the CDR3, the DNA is TGCGCCAGCAGCCAAGACGAACTAGCGACAGATACGCAGTATTTT.

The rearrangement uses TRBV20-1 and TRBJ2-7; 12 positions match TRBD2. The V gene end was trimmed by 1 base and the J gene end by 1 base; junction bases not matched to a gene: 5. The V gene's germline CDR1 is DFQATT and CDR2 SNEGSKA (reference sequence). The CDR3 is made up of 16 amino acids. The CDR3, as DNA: TGCAGTGCTAGAGGTGGTGGACTAGCGGGGTCCTACGAGCAGTACTTC. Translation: CSARGGGLAGSYEQYF.

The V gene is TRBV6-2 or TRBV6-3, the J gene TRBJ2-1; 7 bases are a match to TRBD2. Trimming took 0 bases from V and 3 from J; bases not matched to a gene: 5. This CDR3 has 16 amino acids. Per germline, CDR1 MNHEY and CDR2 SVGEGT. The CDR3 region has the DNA TGTGCCAGCAGTTACTCGATGGGACTAATCTACAATGAGCAGTTCTTC. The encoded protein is CASSYSMGLIYNEQFF.

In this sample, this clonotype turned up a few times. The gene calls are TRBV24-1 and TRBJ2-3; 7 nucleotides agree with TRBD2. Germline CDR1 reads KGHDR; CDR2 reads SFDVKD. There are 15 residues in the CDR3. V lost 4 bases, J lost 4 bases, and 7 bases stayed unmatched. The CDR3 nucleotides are TGTGCCACCAGTGAGCCCACTAGCGCATCAGATACGCAGTATTTT. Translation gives CATSEPTSASDTQYF.

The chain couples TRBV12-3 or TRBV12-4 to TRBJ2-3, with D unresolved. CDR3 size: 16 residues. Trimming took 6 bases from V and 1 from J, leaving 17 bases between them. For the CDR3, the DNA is TGTGCCAGCAGATCCATAGGACCGTCGGGCACAGATACGCAGTATTTT. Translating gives CASRSIGPSGTDTQYF.

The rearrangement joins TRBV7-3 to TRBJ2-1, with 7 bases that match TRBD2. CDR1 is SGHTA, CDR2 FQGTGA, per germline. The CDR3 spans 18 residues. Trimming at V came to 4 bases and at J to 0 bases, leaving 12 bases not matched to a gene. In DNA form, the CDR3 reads TGTGCCAGCAGCTCAGGGCCCAGCGGGGTGGGCTCCTACAATGAGCAGTTCTTC. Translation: CASSSGPSGVGSYNEQFF.

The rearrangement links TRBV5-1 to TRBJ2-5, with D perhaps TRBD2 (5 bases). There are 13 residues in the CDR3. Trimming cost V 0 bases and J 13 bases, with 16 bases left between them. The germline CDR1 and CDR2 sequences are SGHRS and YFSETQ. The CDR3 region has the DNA TGCGCCAGCAGCTTGGGGACTCTCTACCGGTGGTACTTC. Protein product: CASSLGTLYRWYF.

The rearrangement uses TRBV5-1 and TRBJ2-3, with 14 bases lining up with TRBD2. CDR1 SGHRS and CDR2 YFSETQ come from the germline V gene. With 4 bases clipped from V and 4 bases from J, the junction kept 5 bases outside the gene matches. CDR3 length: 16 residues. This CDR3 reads CASSLGLAGVADTQYF. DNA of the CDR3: TGCGCCAGCAGCCTGGGACTAGCGGGAGTCGCAGATACGCAGTATTTT.

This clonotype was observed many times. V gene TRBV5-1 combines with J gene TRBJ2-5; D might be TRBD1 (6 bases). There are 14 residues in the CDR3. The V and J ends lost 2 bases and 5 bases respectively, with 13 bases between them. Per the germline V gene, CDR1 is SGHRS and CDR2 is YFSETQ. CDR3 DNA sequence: TGCGCCAGCAGCTTTACAGGGTCCAGGGAGACCCAGTACTTC. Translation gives CASSFTGSRETQYF.

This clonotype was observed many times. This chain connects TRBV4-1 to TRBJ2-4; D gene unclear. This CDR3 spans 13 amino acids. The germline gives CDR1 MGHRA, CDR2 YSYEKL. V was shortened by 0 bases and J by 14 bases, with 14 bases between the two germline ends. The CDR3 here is CASSQDSTAPEYF. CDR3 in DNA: TGCGCCAGCAGCCAAGATTCGACCGCACCAGAGTACTTC.

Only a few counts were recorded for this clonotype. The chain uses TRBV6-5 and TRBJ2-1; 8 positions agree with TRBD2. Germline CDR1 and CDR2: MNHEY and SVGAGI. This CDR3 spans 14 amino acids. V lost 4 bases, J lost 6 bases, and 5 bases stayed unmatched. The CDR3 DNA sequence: TGTGCCAGCAGTTTGGCTAGCGGGCCCAATGAGCAGTTCTTC. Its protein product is CASSLASGPNEQFF.

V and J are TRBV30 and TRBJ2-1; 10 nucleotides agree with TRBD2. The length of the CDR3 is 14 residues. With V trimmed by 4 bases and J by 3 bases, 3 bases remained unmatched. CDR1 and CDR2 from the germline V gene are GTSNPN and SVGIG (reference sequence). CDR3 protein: CAWKAGGRYNEQFF. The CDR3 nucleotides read TGTGCCTGGAAAGCGGGGGGGCGCTACAATGAGCAGTTCTTC.

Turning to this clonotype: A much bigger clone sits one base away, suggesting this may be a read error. The CDR3 nucleotides are TGTGCCACCAGTGGCCCCTTCACAGATACGCAGTATTTT. Protein product: CATSGPFTDTQYF. The chain has TRBV24-1 and TRBJ2-3; D gene ambiguous. The V and J ends lost 5 bases and 2 bases respectively, with 7 bases between them. In germline, CDR1 is KGHDR, CDR2 SFDVKD. The CDR3 extends over 13 amino acids.

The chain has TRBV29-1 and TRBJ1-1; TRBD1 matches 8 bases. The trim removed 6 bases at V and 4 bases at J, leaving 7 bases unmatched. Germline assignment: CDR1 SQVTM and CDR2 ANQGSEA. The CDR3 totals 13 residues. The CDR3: CSVAGGEGTEAFF. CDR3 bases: TGCAGCGTCGCAGGGGGCGAGGGCACTGAAGCTTTCTTT.

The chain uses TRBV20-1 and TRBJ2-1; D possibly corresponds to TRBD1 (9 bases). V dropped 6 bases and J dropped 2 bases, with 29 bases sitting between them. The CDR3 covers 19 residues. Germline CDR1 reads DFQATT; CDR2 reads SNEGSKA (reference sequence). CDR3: CSAPGAGTGQLAAYNEQFF. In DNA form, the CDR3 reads TGCAGTGCCCCAGGGGCCGGGACAGGGCAACTAGCGGCCTACAATGAGCAGTTCTTC.

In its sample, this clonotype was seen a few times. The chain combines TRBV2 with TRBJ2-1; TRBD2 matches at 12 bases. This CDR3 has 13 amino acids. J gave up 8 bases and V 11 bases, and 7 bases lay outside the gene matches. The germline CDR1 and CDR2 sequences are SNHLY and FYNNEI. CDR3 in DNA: TGTGCCGGAACCCGACTAGCGGGAGATGAGCAGTTCTTC. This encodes CAGTRLAGDEQFF.

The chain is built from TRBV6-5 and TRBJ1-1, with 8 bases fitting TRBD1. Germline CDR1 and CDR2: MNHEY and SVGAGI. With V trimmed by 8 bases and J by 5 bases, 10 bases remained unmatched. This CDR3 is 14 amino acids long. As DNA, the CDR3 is TGTGCCAGCTCACCGCAGGGGGCGGCGACTGAAGCTTTCTTT. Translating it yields CASSPQGAATEAFF.

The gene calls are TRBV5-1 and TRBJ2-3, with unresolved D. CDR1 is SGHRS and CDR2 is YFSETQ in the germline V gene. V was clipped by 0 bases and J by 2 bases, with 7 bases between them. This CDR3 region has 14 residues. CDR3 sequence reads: CASSLATNTDTQYF. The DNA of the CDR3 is TGCGCCAGCAGCTTGGCCACCAACACAGATACGCAGTATTTT.

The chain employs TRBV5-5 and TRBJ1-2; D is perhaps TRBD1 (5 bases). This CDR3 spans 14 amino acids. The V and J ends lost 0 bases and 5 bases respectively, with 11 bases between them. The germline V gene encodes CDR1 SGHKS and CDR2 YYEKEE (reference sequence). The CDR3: CASSLGGTIYGYTF. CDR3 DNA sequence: TGTGCCAGCAGCTTGGGGGGCACAATTTATGGCTACACCTTC.

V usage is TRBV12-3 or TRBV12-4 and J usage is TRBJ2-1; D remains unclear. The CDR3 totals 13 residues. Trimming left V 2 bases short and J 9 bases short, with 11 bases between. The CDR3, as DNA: TGTGCCAGCAGTTTAAGGCAGCGCGGTGAGCAGTTCTTC. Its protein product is CASSLRQRGEQFF.

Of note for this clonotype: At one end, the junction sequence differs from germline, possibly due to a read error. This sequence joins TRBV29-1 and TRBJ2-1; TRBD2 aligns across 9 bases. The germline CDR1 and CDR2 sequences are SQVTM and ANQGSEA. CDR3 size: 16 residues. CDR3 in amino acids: CSVERPGLAPYSEQFF. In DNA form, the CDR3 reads TGCAGCGTTGAGCGGCCAGGACTAGCGCCTTACAGTGAGCAGTTCTTC.

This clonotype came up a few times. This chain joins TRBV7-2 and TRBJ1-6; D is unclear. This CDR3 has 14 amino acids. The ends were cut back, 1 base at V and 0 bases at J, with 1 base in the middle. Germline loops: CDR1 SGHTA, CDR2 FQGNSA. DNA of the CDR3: TGTGCCAGCAGCTTAGTCTCCTATAATTCACCCCTCCACTTT. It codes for CASSLVSYNSPLHF. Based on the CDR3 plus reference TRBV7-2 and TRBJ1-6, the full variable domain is GAGVSQSPSNKVTEKGKDVELRCDPISGHTALYWYRQSLGQGLEFLIYFQGNSAPDKSGLPSDRFSAERTGGSVSTLTIQRTQQEDSAVYLCASSLVSYNSPLHFGNGTRLTVT.

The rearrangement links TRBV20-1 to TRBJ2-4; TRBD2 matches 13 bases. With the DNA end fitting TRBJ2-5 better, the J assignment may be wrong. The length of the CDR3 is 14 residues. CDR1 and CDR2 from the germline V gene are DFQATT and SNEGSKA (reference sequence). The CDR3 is CSAPGLAGVGTQYF. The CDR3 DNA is TGCAGTGCTCCAGGACTAGCGGGAGTTGGGACCCAGTACTTC.

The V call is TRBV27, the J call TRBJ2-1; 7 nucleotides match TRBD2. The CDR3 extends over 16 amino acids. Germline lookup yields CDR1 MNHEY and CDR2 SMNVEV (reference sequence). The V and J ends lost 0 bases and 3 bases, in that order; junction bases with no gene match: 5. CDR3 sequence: CASSLSRGSVYNEQFF. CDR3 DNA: TGTGCCAGCAGTTTATCGCGCGGGAGTGTCTACAATGAGCAGTTCTTC.

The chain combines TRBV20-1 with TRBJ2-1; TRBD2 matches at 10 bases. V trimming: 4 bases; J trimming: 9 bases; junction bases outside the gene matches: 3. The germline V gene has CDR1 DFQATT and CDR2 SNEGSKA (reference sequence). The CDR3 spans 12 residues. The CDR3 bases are TGCAGTGCTATGGGACTAGCGAGTGAGCAGTTCTTC. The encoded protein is CSAMGLASEQFF.

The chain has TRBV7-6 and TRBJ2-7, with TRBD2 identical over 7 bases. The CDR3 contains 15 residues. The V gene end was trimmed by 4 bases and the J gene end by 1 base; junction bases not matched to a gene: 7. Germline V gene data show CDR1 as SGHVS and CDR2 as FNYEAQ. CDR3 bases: TGTGCCAGCAGCTATACTAGCGAGAGTTCCTACGAGCAGTACTTC. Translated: CASSYTSESSYEQYF.

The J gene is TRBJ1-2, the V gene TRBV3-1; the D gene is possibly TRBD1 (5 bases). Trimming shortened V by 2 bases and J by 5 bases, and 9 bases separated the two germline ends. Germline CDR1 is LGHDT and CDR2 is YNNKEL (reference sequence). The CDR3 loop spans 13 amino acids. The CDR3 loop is CASSQIQGYGYTF. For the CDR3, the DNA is TGTGCCAGCAGCCAAATTCAGGGATATGGCTACACCTTC. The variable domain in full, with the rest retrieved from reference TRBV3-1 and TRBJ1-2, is DTAVSQTPKYLVTQMGNDKSIKCEQNLGHDTMYWYKQDSKKFLKIMFSYNNKELIINETVPNRFSPKSPDKAHLNLHINSLELGDSAVYFCASSQIQGYGYTFGSGTRLTVV.